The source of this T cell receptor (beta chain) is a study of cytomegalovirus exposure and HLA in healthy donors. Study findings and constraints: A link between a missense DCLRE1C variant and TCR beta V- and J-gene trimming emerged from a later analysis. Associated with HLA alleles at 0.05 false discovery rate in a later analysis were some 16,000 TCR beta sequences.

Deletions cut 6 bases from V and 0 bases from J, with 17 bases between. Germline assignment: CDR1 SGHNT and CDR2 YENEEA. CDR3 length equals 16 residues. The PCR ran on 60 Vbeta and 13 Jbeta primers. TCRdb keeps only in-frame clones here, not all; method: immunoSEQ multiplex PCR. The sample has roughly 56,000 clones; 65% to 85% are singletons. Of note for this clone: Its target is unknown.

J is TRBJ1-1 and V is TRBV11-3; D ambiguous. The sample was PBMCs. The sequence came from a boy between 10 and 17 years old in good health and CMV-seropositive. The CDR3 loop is CASRVHVPRMNTEAFF. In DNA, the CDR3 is TGTGCCAGCAGGGTACACGTCCCCCGCATGAACACTGAAGCTTTCTTT.